The sequence of this TCR beta chain was determined in a study of shared clonotypes between healthy human individuals. V lost 1 base, J lost 7 bases, and 11 bases lay in between. Germline V gives CDR1 PRHDT, CDR2 FYEKMQ (reference sequence). CDR3 length: 13 amino acids. CD45RO-negative, CCR7-selected cells formed the naive CD8 fraction, which excluded terminally differentiated effector memory CD45RA+ cells. TCRdb's table, derived via immunoSEQ multiplex PCR, lists solely in-frame clones and lacks some. The repertoire holds around 2,100,000 clones, roughly 94% seen once, with more than 0.95% in the top ten.

Sequencing was carried out using naive CD8+ T cells sorted from blood. This chain joins TRBV13 and TRBJ2-7, with D perhaps TRBD2 (7 bases). This clonotype was obtained from a young man in good health. CDR3 loop: CASSLEGEGEQYF. The CDR3 DNA sequence: TGTGCCAGCAGCTTAGAGGGGGAGGGGGAGCAGTACTTC. Full variable domain (rest looked up from reference TRBV13 and TRBJ2-7): AAGVIQSPRHLIKEKRETATLKCYPIPRHDTVYWYQQGPGQDPQFLISFYEKMQSDKGSIPDRFSAQQFSDYHSELNMSSLELGDSALYFCASSLEGEGEQYFGPGTRLTVT.